These 27 T cell receptor beta chains were all obtained from the same sample, sequenced in a study of blood T cell repertoires in COVID-19. Repertoires were generated with immunoSEQ multiplex PCR, while TCRdb's copy carries only in-frame clones and drops some. The sample records fewer than 200,000 clones, 88% being singletons. The sequenced material came from peripheral blood. These receptors all come from a man between 60 and 70 years old with acute or convalescent COVID-19.

V gene TRBV19 combines with J gene TRBJ2-3; 9 bases are shared with TRBD1. The germline CDR1 and CDR2 sequences are LNHDA and SQIVND (reference sequence). J gave up 6 bases and V 5 bases, and 9 bases lay outside the gene matches. The CDR3 loop spans 15 amino acids. CDR3 sequence (DNA): TGTGCCAGTAGTGCTGGGACAGGGAGGACGGATACGCAGTATTTT. This encodes CASSAGTGRTDTQYF.

The V and J genes are TRBV6-4 and TRBJ1-5; D unresolved. The CDR3 loop spans 13 amino acids. V lost 4 bases, J lost 5 bases, and 9 bases lay in between. CDR1 and CDR2 (germline): MRHNA, SNTAGT. CDR3 in amino acids: CASSAARDQPQHF. The DNA for the CDR3 is TGTGCCAGCAGTGCGGCTCGGGATCAGCCCCAGCATTTT.

V usage is TRBV12-3 or TRBV12-4 and J usage is TRBJ1-3; possibly TRBD1 for D (5 bases). Trimming cost V 8 bases and J 0 bases, with 8 bases left between them. The CDR3 contains 13 residues. The CDR3 DNA is TGTGCCAGCGACAGTTACTCTGGAAACACCATATATTTT. This encodes CASDSYSGNTIYF.

This clone was counted between two and nine times. The CDR3: CSARSGNQPQHF. Written as DNA, the CDR3 is TGCAGCGCCCGGTCTGGCAATCAGCCCCAGCATTTT. This chain links TRBV29-1 with TRBJ1-5; no definite D call. V was trimmed by 7 bases and J by 2 bases, leaving 9 bases between them. This CDR3 contains 12 residues. The germline V gene has CDR1 SQVTM and CDR2 ANQGSEA.

The V call is TRBV19, the J call TRBJ1-1, with D possibly matching TRBD1 (5 bases). The V gene's germline CDR1 is LNHDA and CDR2 SQIVND (reference sequence). The CDR3 has 15 residues. V was pared by 5 bases and J by 1 base, with 14 bases between. The CDR3 DNA is TGTGCCAGTAGTTGGGGGACTTTGGGGAACACTGAAGCTTTCTTT. Protein product: CASSWGTLGNTEAFF.

The chain combines TRBV7-2 with TRBJ2-2; TRBD2 agrees at 8 bases. The germline gives CDR1 SGHTA, CDR2 FQGNSA. V was clipped by 11 bases and J by 1 base; unmatched bases: 6. This CDR3 contains 14 residues. CDR3 DNA: TGTGCCGGATCTCTAGCGGGGAACACCGGGGAGCTGTTTTTT. Protein sequence: CAGSLAGNTGELFF.

The chain has TRBV10-3 and TRBJ1-1, with 8 bases that match TRBD1. Germline trimming cut 2 bases from V and 0 bases from J; bases unmatched to any gene: 2. Germline V gene sequence: CDR1 ENHRY, CDR2 SYGVKD. This CDR3 is built from 15 residues. CDR3 protein: CAISERQGMNTEAFF. For the CDR3, the DNA is TGTGCCATCAGTGAGCGACAGGGGATGAACACTGAAGCTTTCTTT.

This chain links TRBV11-2 with TRBJ1-2; the D gene is possibly TRBD1 (5 bases). This CDR3 comprises 14 residues. V shed 0 bases and J shed 4 bases, with 9 bases lying between them. CDR1 and CDR2 (germline): SGHAT, FQNNGV. The CDR3 DNA follows: TGTGCCAGCAGCTTAGATCAGGGTAGCTATGGCTACACCTTC. It specifies CASSLDQGSYGYTF.

In its sample, this clone was seen a few times. The rearrangement joins TRBV18 to TRBJ2-1; TRBD1 might be the D (6 bases). CDR3 length: 16 amino acids. Germline V CDR1 and CDR2: KGHSH, LQKENI. V lost 2 bases and J 6 bases, leaving 17 bases between the germline ends. CDR3 DNA: TGTGCCAGCTCACCATTTGCAGGGGCTGAGGCCAATGAGCAGTTCTTC. Translating it yields CASSPFAGAEANEQFF. Based on the CDR3 plus reference TRBV18 and TRBJ2-1, the full variable domain is NAGVMQNPRHLVRRRGQEARLRCSPMKGHSHVYWYRQLPEEGLKFMVYLQKENIIDESGMPKERFSAEFPKEGPSILRIQQVVRGDSAAYFCASSPFAGAEANEQFFGPGTRLTVL.

This clone was seen a few times. The chain carries TRBV5-4 and TRBJ1-3; D remains ambiguous. The germline V gene encodes CDR1 SGHNT and CDR2 YYREEE (reference sequence). V was cut by 4 bases and J by 3 bases, with 17 bases left in between. This CDR3 contains 16 residues. In DNA form, the CDR3 reads TGTGCCAGCAGCCGGACCGGGCCCGGAGGTGGAAACACCATATATTTT. Translating gives CASSRTGPGGGNTIYF. Supplemented by reference TRBV5-4 and TRBJ1-3, the full variable domain reads ETGVTQSPTHLIKTRGQQVTLRCSSQSGHNTVSWYQQALGQGPQFIFQYYREEENGRGNFPPRFSGLQFPNYSSELNVNALELDDSALYLCASSRTGPGGGNTIYFGEGSWLTVV.

The chain combines TRBV2 with TRBJ2-3, with a tentative D call TRBD1 (5 bases). The CDR3 is made up of 16 amino acids. V dropped 2 bases and J dropped 0 bases, with 12 bases sitting between them. In germline, CDR1 is SNHLY, CDR2 FYNNEI. The CDR3 DNA reads as TGTGCCAGCAGTGAACCAGACAGCCTGAGCACAGATACGCAGTATTTT. It encodes CASSEPDSLSTDTQYF.

The chain joins TRBV6-5 to TRBJ2-5, with 7 bases matching TRBD1. The V and J ends lost 6 bases and 5 bases, in that order; junction bases with no gene match: 6. This CDR3 has 13 amino acids. Germline assignment: CDR1 MNHEY and CDR2 SVGAGI. The CDR3 DNA reads TGTGCCAGCAGCCTAGGGGGCGCGGAGACCCAGTACTTC. Protein product: CASSLGGAETQYF.

This rearrangement joins TRBV5-1 to TRBJ2-3; possible D gene TRBD1, 5 bases. From germline, CDR1 is SGHRS and CDR2 YFSETQ. CDR3 length: 15 residues. V lost 1 base to trimming and J lost 2 bases, with 11 bases between them. CDR3 sequence (DNA): TGCGCCAGCAGCTTGACAGGCAGCCTCACAGATACGCAGTATTTT. It is translated as CASSLTGSLTDTQYF.

The V call is TRBV19, the J call TRBJ2-2, with a weak D call TRBD1 (6 bases). Looked up from germline, CDR1 is LNHDA and CDR2 is SQIVND (reference sequence). This CDR3 is built from 14 residues. Trimming took 5 bases from V and 5 from J, leaving 12 bases between them. The CDR3 sequence: CASSSNRVTGELFF. The CDR3, as DNA: TGTGCCAGTAGTTCGAACAGGGTGACCGGGGAGCTGTTTTTT.

The chain couples TRBV10-3 to TRBJ1-2, with 8 positions matching TRBD1. This CDR3 is built from 14 residues. Germline V gene data show CDR1 as ENHRY and CDR2 as SYGVKD. The V and J ends lost 6 bases and 1 base, in that order; junction bases with no gene match: 4. CDR3 nucleotide sequence: TGTGCCATCAGGGGGACAGGACTTAACTATGGCTACACCTTC. Translated: CAIRGTGLNYGYTF.

This rearrangement joins TRBV18 to TRBJ1-1; 8 positions match TRBD1. Germline CDR1 KGHSH, CDR2 LQKENI. Trimming at V came to 5 bases and at J to 4 bases, leaving 3 bases not matched to a gene. The CDR3 totals 13 residues. Written as DNA, the CDR3 is TGTGCCAGCTCAGGGGACAGGTCCACTGAAGCTTTCTTT. Translation gives CASSGDRSTEAFF.

This clone was detected a few times. This sequence joins TRBV19 and TRBJ2-1; D not certain. The CDR3 sequence is 12 residues long. CDR1 and CDR2 from the germline V gene are LNHDA and SQIVND (reference sequence). V was clipped by 0 bases and J by 9 bases, with 6 bases between them. CDR3 DNA: TGTGCCAGTAGTATAGATCCGAGTGAGCAGTTCTTC. Protein: CASSIDPSEQFF. The full variable domain, its missing parts supplied by reference TRBV19 and TRBJ2-1, is DGGITQSPKYLFRKEGQNVTLSCEQNLNHDAMYWYRQDPGQGLRLIYYSQIVNDFQKGDIAEGYSVSREKKESFPLTVTSAQKNPTAFYLCASSIDPSEQFFGPGTRLTVL.

The chain uses TRBV6-5 and TRBJ1-6; no clear D. V dropped 8 bases and J dropped 4 bases, with 9 bases sitting between them. Germline CDR1 reads MNHEY; CDR2 reads SVGAGI. The CDR3 length is 13 residues. The CDR3 nucleotides are TGTGCCAGCGAACGGGATTATAATTCACCCCTCCACTTT. This sequence encodes CASERDYNSPLHF.

V gene TRBV11-1 combines with J gene TRBJ2-1, with TRBD2 identical over 9 bases. The CDR3 is 16 amino acids. Germline CDR1 reads SGHAT; CDR2 reads FQDESV (reference sequence). With 3 bases clipped from V and 2 bases from J, the junction kept 5 bases outside the gene matches. The chain's CDR3 is CASSFATSGPYNEQFF. DNA for the CDR3: TGTGCCAGCAGCTTCGCCACTAGCGGGCCCTACAATGAGCAGTTCTTC.

The chain is built from TRBV27 and TRBJ2-1; 13 bases are shared with TRBD2. With V trimmed by 4 bases and J by 4 bases, 10 bases remained unmatched. CDR1 is MNHEY, CDR2 SMNVEV, per germline (reference sequence). This CDR3 has 18 residues. As DNA, the CDR3 is TGTGCCAGCAGTTCTTACGGGACTAGCGGGACCTTATACAATGAGCAGTTCTTC. Translation: CASSSYGTSGTLYNEQFF.

This clone was detected once. CDR3 DNA: TGTGCCAGCAGCTTCGGGTGGACAGGGAATAGCAATCAGCCCCAGCATTTT. This translates into CASSFGWTGNSNQPQHF. The V and J genes are TRBV5-8 and TRBJ1-5; the match to TRBD1 covers 8 bases. CDR1 and CDR2 from the germline V gene are SGHTS and YDEGEE. The junction had 7 bases not matched to a gene; V was cut back by 2 bases and J by 0 bases. The CDR3 covers 17 residues.

This rearrangement joins TRBV6-5 to TRBJ1-2; D perhaps matches TRBD1 (5 bases). Germline CDR1 MNHEY, CDR2 SVGAGI. This CDR3 region has 14 residues. V lost 6 bases to trimming and J lost 2 bases, with 13 bases between them. The CDR3, as DNA: TGTGCCAGCAGCTGGGGGGGAACGAACTATGGCTACACCTTC. This sequence encodes CASSWGGTNYGYTF.

On this clone itself: The identical CDR3 is also encoded by other nucleotide sequences in the sample. CDR3 amino acids: CASSLQGTGELFF. The CDR3 DNA reads TGCGCCAGCAGCTTACAGGGAACCGGGGAGCTGTTTTTT. The chain has TRBV5-1 and TRBJ2-2; a possible D gene is TRBD1 (6 bases). The germline V gene has CDR1 SGHRS and CDR2 YFSETQ. Trimming left V 2 bases short and J 5 bases short, with 7 bases between. The CDR3 is 13 amino acids.

This chain uses TRBV7-9 with TRBJ1-3; unclear D gene. V was shortened by 1 base and J by 0 bases, with 10 bases between the two germline ends. Germline CDR1 and CDR2: SEHNR and FQNEAQ (reference sequence). This CDR3 is built from 16 residues. CDR3 protein: CASSLGSGASGNTIYF. DNA of the CDR3: TGTGCCAGCAGCTTAGGGAGTGGAGCCTCTGGAAACACCATATATTTT.

The chain has TRBV7-9 and TRBJ2-3, with 8 nucleotides matching TRBD2. The CDR3 spans 14 residues. With V trimmed by 3 bases and J by 3 bases, 2 bases remained unmatched. CDR1 and CDR2 from the germline V gene are SEHNR and FQNEAQ (reference sequence). The CDR3 protein is CASSFGLATDTQYF. The CDR3 DNA is TGTGCCAGCAGCTTCGGACTAGCTACAGATACGCAGTATTTT.

The rearrangement uses TRBV27 and TRBJ2-7; 7 bases line up with TRBD1. With V trimmed by 5 bases and J by 0 bases, 7 bases remained unmatched. The V gene's germline CDR1 is MNHEY and CDR2 SMNVEV (reference sequence). The CDR3 extends over 15 amino acids. The CDR3 is CASSPYRGSSYEQYF. CDR3 DNA sequence: TGTGCCAGCAGTCCTTACAGGGGTAGCTCCTACGAGCAGTACTTC.

The gene calls are TRBV5-6 and TRBJ1-5; no definite D call. The germline CDR1 and CDR2 sequences are SGHDT and YYEEEE. Trimming took off 0 bases at V and 7 bases at J, with 8 bases between the two ends. This CDR3 spans 13 amino acids. The CDR3 protein is CASSLAVSQPQHF. Written as DNA, the CDR3 is TGTGCCAGCAGCTTGGCCGTGAGCCAGCCCCAGCATTTT. Using reference TRBV5-6 and TRBJ1-5 for the parts outside the CDR3, the full variable domain is DAGVTQSPTHLIKTRGQQVTLRCSPKSGHDTVSWYQQALGQGPQFIFQYYEEEERQRGNFPDRFSGHQFPNYSSELNVNALLLGDSALYLCASSLAVSQPQHFGDGTRLSIL.